The text below deals with one T cell receptor beta chain. RNA totalling roughly 0.45 to 1 ug underwent reverse transcription with random hexamers. Coverage of TCR beta CDR3 amplification by immunoSEQ multiplex PCR extended to 54 Vbeta and 13 Jbeta. TCRdb analysed the immunoSEQ multiplex PCR reads with MiXCR anew, one entry per CDR3 protein. Of about 200,000 distinct CDR3 sequences in the sample, 85% to 95% were seen once. The V gene lost 0 bases and the J gene lost 11 bases, with 14 bases spanning the gap. This CDR3 contains 14 residues. Germline-derived CDR1 and CDR2 are MGHRA and YSYEKL. The authors sequenced TCR beta from blood CD8+ and CD4+ T cells. Negative isolation was used for CD8+ and CD4+ T cells, and FACS enrichment was applied to TEMRA cells. This sample was included in a study of CD8 T cells in Susac syndrome.

The sequence was obtained from a human donor in good health. The chain has TRBV4-1 and TRBJ1-5; D might be TRBD1 (5 bases). What was sequenced was CD4+ T cells from PBMCs. CDR3 region: CASSQDYGALAQHF. DNA of the CDR3: TGCGCCAGCAGCCAAGATTATGGGGCCCTGGCCCAGCATTTT.